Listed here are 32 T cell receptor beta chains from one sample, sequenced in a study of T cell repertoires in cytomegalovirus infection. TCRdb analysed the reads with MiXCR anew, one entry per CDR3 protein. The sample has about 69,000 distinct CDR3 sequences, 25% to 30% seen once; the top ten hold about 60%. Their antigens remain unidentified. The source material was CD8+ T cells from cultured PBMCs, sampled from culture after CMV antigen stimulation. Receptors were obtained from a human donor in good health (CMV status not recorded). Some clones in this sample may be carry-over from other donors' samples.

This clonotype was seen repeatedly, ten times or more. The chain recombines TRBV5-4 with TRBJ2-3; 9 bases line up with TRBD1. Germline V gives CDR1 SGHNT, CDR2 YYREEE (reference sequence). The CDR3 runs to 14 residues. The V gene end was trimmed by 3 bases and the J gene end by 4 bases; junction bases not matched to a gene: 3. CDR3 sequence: CASSWTGDPDTQYF. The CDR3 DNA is TGTGCCAGCAGCTGGACAGGGGACCCAGATACGCAGTATTTT.

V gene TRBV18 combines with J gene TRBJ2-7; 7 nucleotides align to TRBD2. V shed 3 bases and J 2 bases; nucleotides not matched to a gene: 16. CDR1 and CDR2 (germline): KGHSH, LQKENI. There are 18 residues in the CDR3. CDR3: CASSPSPGREWGTYEQYF. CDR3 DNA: TGTGCCAGCTCACCCTCTCCGGGGCGGGAGTGGGGCACCTACGAGCAGTACTTC.

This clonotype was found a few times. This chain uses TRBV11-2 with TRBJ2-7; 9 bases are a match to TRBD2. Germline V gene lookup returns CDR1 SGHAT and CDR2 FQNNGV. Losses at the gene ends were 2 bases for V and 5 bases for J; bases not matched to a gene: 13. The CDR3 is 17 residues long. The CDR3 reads CASSLPEGTSLFNEQYF. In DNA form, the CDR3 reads TGTGCCAGCAGCTTACCCGAGGGGACTAGCCTCTTTAACGAGCAGTACTTC.

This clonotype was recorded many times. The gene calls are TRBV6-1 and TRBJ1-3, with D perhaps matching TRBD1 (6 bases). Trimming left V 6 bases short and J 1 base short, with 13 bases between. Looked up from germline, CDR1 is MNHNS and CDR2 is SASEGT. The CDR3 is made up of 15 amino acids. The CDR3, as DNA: TGTGCCAGCAGCGTGACAGGAATGTCTGGAAACACCATATATTTT. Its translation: CASSVTGMSGNTIYF.

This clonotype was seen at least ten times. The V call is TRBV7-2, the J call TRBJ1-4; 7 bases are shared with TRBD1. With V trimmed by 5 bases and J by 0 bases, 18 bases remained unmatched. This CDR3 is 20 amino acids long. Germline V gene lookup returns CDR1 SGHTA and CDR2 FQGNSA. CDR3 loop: CASSAYRGFSFGATNEKLFF. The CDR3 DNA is TGTGCCAGCAGCGCGTACAGGGGTTTTTCGTTCGGTGCAACTAATGAAAAACTGTTTTTT.

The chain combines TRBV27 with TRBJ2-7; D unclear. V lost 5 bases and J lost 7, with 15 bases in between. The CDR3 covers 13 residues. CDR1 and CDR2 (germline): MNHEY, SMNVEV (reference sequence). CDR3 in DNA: TGTGCCAGCAGTCTCGGAGTTCCCGGGGAGCAGTACTTC. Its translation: CASSLGVPGEQYF.

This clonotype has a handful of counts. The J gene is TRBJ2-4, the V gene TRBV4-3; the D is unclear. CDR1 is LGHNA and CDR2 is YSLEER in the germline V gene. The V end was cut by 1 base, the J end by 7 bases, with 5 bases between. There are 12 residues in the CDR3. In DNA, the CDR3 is TGCGCCAGCAGCCAAGGATCGAACATTCAGTACTTC. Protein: CASSQGSNIQYF.

The CDR3 sequence is CASSLGSGGSYNEQFF. CDR3 nucleotides: TGTGCCAGCAGCTTAGGCTCGGGAGGCTCCTACAATGAGCAGTTCTTC. This chain joins TRBV11-2 and TRBJ2-1; 7 bases fit TRBD2. CDR1 and CDR2 (germline): SGHAT, FQNNGV. Trimming took 1 base from V and 0 from J; bases not matched to a gene: 3. This CDR3 comprises 16 residues.

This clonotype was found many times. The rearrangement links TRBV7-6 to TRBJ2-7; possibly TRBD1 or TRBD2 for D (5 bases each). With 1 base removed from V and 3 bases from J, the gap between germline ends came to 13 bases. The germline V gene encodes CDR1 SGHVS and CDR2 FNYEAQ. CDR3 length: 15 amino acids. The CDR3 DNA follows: TGTGCCAGCAGCTTAGGGGGGACCGCTAGCTACGAGCAGTACTTC. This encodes CASSLGGTASYEQYF.

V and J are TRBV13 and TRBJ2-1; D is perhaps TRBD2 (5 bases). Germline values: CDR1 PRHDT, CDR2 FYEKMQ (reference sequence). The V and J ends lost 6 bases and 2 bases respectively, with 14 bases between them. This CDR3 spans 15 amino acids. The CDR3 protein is CASRPPGSTYNEQFF. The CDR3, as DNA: TGTGCCAGCAGACCGCCGGGATCTACCTACAATGAGCAGTTCTTC.

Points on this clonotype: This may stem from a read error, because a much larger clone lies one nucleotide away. CDR3 sequence reads: CASSRDSAAYNSPLQF. For the CDR3, the DNA is TGTGCCAGCAGCCGAGACAGTGCCGCCTATAATTCACCCCTCCAATTT. J is TRBJ1-6 and V is TRBV7-2; possible D gene TRBD1, 5 bases. This CDR3 is built from 16 residues. Looked up from germline, CDR1 is SGHTA and CDR2 is FQGNSA.

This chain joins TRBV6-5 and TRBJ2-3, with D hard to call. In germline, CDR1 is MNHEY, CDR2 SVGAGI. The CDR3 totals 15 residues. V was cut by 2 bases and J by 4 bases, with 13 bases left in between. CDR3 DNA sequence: TGTGCCAGCAGTTACAGGGCGGTGAACCCAGATACGCAGTATTTT. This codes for CASSYRAVNPDTQYF.

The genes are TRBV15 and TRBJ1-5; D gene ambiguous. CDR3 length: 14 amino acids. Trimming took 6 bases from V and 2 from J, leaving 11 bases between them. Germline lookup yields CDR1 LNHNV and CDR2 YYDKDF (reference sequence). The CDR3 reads CATSDSEGNQPQHF. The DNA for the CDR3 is TGTGCCACCAGTGACTCCGAGGGCAATCAGCCCCAGCATTTT.

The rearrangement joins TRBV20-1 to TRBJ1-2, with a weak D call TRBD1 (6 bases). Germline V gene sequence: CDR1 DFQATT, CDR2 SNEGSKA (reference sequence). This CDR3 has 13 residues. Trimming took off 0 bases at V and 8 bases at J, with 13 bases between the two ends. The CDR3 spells CSARDRQVGGYTF. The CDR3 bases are TGCAGTGCTAGAGATCGACAGGTGGGAGGCTACACCTTC.

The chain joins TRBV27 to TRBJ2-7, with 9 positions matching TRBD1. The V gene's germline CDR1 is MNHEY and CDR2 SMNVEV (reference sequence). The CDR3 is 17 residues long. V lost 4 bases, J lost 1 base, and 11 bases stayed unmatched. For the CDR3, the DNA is TGTGCCAGCAGTTCGATTTGGACAGGGGTAATTTCCTACGAGCAGTACTTC. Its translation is CASSSIWTGVISYEQYF.

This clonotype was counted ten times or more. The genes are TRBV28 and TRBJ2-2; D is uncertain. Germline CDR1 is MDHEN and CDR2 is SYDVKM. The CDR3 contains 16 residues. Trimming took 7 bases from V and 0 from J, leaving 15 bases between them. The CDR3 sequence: CASTHWQVSNTGELFF. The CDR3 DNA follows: TGTGCCAGCACCCATTGGCAGGTTTCGAACACCGGGGAGCTGTTTTTT. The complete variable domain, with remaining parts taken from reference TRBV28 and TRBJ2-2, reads DVKVTQSSRYLVKRTGEKVFLECVQDMDHENMFWYRQDPGLGLRLIYFSYDVKMKEKGDIPEGYSVSREKKERFSLILESASTNQTSMYLCASTHWQVSNTGELFFGEGSRLTVL.

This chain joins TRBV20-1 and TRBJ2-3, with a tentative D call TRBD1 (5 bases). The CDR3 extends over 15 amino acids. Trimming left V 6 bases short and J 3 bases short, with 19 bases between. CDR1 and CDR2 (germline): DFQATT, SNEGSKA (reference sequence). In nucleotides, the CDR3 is TGCAGTGCGACAGATTCAGGCGTGGGGACAGATACGCAGTATTTT. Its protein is CSATDSGVGTDTQYF.

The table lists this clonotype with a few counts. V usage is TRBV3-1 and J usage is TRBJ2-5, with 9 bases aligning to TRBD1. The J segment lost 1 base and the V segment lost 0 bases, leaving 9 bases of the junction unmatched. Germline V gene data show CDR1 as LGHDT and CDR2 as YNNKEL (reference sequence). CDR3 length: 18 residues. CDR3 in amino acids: CASSQDPGTGPLQETQYF. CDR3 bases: TGTGCCAGCAGCCAAGATCCCGGGACAGGGCCCCTCCAAGAGACCCAGTACTTC.

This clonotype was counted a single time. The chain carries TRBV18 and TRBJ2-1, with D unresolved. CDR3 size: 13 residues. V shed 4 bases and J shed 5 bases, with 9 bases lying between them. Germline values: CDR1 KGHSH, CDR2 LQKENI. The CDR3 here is CASSRDLDNEQFF. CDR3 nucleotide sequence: TGTGCCAGCTCACGAGACCTTGACAATGAGCAGTTCTTC. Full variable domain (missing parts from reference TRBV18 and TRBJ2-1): NAGVMQNPRHLVRRRGQEARLRCSPMKGHSHVYWYRQLPEEGLKFMVYLQKENIIDESGMPKERFSAEFPKEGPSILRIQQVVRGDSAAYFCASSRDLDNEQFFGPGTRLTVL.

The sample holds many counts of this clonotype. The CDR3 DNA sequence: TGTGCCAGCAGCTTTACGGGCTTCCCGAACACCGGGGAGCTGTTTTTT. It codes for CASSFTGFPNTGELFF. This rearrangement joins TRBV7-2 to TRBJ2-2; D gene ambiguous. This CDR3 contains 16 residues. Per the germline V gene, CDR1 is SGHTA and CDR2 is FQGNSA. V lost 3 bases, J lost 0 bases, and 11 bases lay in between.

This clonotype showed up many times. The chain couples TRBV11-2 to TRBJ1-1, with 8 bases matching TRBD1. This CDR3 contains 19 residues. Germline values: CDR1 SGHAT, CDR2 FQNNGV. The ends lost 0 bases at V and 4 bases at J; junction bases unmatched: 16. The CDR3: CASSLEGGQGRILGTEAFF. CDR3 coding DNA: TGTGCCAGCAGCTTAGAAGGCGGACAGGGCCGGATCCTAGGCACTGAAGCTTTCTTT.

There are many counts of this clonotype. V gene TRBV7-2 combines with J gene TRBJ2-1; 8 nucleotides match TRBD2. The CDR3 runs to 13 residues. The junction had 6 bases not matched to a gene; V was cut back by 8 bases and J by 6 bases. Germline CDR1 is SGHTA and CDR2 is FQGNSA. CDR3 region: CASQPRGGNEQFF. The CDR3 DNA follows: TGTGCCAGCCAACCCCGGGGGGGCAATGAGCAGTTCTTC.

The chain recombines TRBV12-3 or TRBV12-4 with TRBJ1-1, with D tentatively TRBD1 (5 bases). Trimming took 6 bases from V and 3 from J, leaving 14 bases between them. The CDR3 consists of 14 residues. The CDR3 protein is CASSPGTVDTEAFF. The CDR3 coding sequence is TGTGCCAGCAGCCCAGGGACCGTGGACACTGAAGCTTTCTTT.

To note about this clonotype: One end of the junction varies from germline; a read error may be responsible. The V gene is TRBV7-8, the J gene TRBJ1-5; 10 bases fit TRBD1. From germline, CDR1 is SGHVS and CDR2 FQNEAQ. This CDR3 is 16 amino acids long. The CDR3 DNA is TGTGTCAGCAGCTTAGGGACAGGGGAGAGCAATCAGCCCCAGCATTTT. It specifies CVSSLGTGESNQPQHF.

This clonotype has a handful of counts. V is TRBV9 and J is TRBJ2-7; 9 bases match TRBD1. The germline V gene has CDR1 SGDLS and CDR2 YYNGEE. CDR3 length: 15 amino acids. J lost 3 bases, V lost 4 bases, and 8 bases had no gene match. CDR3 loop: CASSPGQGRFYEQYF. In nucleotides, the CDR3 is TGTGCCAGCAGCCCCGGACAGGGGAGGTTCTACGAGCAGTACTTC.

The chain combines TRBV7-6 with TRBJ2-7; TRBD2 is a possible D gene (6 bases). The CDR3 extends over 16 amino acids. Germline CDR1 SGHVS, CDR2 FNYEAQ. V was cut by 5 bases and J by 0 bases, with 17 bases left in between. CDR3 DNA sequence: TGTGCCAGCAGCCGAGCCTCCGGACTAAACTCCTACGAGCAGTACTTC. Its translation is CASSRASGLNSYEQYF.

CDR3 amino acids: CASSPTGSGVDSYEQYF. The CDR3 bases are TGTGCCAGCAGCCCCACCGGCTCAGGGGTCGACTCCTACGAGCAGTACTTC. The chain joins TRBV7-9 to TRBJ2-7; tentatively, D is TRBD1 (6 bases). The V end lost 5 bases, the J end lost 0 bases, and 20 bases lay between the germline ends. CDR3 size: 17 residues. CDR1 is SEHNR, CDR2 FQNEAQ, per germline (reference sequence).

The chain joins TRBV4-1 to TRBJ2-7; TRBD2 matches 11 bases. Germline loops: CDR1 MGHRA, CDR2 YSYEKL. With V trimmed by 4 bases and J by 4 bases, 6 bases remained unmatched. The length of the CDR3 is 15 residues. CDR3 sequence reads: CASSLQTSGEYEQYF. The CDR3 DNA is TGCGCCAGCAGCCTTCAGACTAGCGGGGAGTACGAGCAGTACTTC.

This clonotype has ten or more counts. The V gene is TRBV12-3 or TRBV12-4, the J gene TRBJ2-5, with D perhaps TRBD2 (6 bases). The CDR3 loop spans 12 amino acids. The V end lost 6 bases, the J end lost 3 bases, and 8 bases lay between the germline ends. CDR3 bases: TGTGCCAGCAGAGCGGGCGAAGAGACCCAGTACTTC. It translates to CASRAGEETQYF.

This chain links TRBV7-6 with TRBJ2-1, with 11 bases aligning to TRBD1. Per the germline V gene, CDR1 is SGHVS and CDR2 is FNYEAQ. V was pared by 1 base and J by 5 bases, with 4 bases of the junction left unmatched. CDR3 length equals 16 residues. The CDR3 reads CASSLVGTGGHNEQFF. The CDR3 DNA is TGTGCCAGCAGCTTAGTGGGGACAGGGGGGCACAATGAGCAGTTCTTC.

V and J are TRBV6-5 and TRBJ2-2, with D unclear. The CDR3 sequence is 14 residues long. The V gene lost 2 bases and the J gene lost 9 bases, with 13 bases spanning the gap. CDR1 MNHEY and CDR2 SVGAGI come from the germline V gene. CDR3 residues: CASSYRSDPRELFF. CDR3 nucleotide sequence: TGTGCCAGCAGTTACCGGTCAGACCCCCGGGAGCTGTTTTTT.

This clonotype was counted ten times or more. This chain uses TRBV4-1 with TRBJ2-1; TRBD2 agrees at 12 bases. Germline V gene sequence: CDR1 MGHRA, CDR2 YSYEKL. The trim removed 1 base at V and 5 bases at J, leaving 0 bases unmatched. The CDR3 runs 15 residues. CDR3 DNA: TGCGCCAGCAGCCAAGGGACTAGCGGGAACAATGAGCAGTTCTTC. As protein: CASSQGTSGNNEQFF.